This is a list of T cell receptor beta chains from one sample in a study of T cell responses to AZD1222 COVID-19 vaccine. Repertoires were generated with immunoSEQ multiplex PCR, while TCRdb's copy carries only in-frame clones and drops some. Among 100,000 to 150,000 clones, 90% were seen once, and the ten largest hold approximately 7.6%. The specimen was peripheral blood, collected on day 0 of AZD1222 vaccination. Receptors were obtained from an adult in good health. Each CDR3 is given with its conserved first and last residue.

CASSSTGGGDGELFF	TRBV27	TRBJ2-2
CASSLGSRVTDTQYF	TRBV5-4	TRBJ2-3
CASTHSGLPSSYNEQFF	TRBV28	TRBJ2-1
CAWNKGGMNTEAFF	TRBV30	TRBJ1-1
CASSWGVYNEQFF	TRBV7-9	TRBJ2-1
CTSSQEGLAGFTYNEQFF	TRBV1	TRBJ2-1
CAIRPDRPSREGLFF	TRBV10-3	TRBJ1-4
CASSYVDRGREQYF	TRBV6-5	TRBJ2-7
CASSIGGTLNTEAFF	TRBV19	TRBJ1-1
CASGETGRETQYF	TRBV12-3/TRBV12-4	TRBJ2-5
CASSLGTGRSQPQHF	TRBV7-2	TRBJ1-5
CASSPLPYQETQYF	TRBV5-4	TRBJ2-5
CASSRGQGRQPQHF	TRBV2	TRBJ1-5
CASSNPPWGFSYEQYF	TRBV6-2/TRBV6-3	TRBJ2-7
CASRPKTGTVVSYGYTF	TRBV7-9	TRBJ1-2
CASSLEGERAYEQYF	TRBV5-5	TRBJ2-7
CASSLGLAGPTGELFF	TRBV28	TRBJ2-2
CASSHSRCGGNQPQHF	TRBV11-1	TRBJ1-5
CASSSGLAGGYNEQFF	TRBV28	TRBJ2-1
CASSLAGPPETQYF	TRBV28	TRBJ2-5
CASCRLAGEQYF	TRBV28	TRBJ2-7
CASSVISVNQPQHF	TRBV6-4	TRBJ1-5
CASSYGDTKTQYF	TRBV6-5	TRBJ2-5
CASSLGAITEAFF	TRBV12-3/TRBV12-4	TRBJ1-1
CASSEAVWGGGRQPQHF	TRBV6-1	TRBJ1-5
CASSWTSGRGVGNEQFF	TRBV4-1	TRBJ2-1
CASSVRGWRIQETQYF	TRBV28	TRBJ2-5
CASSVLRPGQSSNSPLHF	TRBV6-1	TRBJ1-6
CASSSDSGRIGETQYF	TRBV5-4	TRBJ2-5
CASSLEGIETQYF	TRBV5-1	TRBJ2-5
CASSLAMAQETQYF	TRBV7-2	TRBJ2-5